The rows below give T cell receptor beta chains drawn from one sample of a study of shared clonotypes between healthy human individuals. Method: immunoSEQ multiplex PCR; TCRdb's copy keeps in-frame clones and lacks some. This table has about 580,000 clones, more than 95% appearing once. Sequences were obtained from naive CD8+ T cells sorted from blood. Receptor source: a man between 25 and 39 years old in good health. The CDR3 runs from the conserved cysteine through the conserved F or W. D genes are given only for firm matches. A clone size is listed for some rows: how often the clone was seen (once, few, many), or a class if it is expanded.

d_call	j_call	clone_size	cdr3_length	v_call	cdr3_aa	cdr3_nt
TRBD2	TRBJ2-3	NA	17	TRBV27	CASSLRTSGDSTDTQYF	TGTGCCAGCAGTCTCCGGACTAGCGGGGACTCCACAGATACGCAGTATTTT
TRBD2	TRBJ2-1	NA	14	TRBV30	CAWSWTSGSNEQFF	TGTGCCTGGAGTTGGACTAGCGGGAGCAATGAGCAGTTCTTC
NA	TRBJ1-2	NA	14	TRBV7-2	CASRHKYRSYGYTF	TGTGCCAGCAGACACAAGTACAGGTCCTATGGCTACACCTTC
NA	TRBJ2-7	NA	11	TRBV20-1	CSARLENEQYF	TGCAGTGCTAGATTGGAAAACGAGCAGTACTTC
TRBD1	TRBJ1-2	NA	16	TRBV6-5	CASSYQAGGKGYGYTF	TGTGCCAGCAGTTACCAAGCAGGGGGGAAAGGGTATGGCTACACCTTC
NA	TRBJ2-7	NA	15	TRBV9	CASSVNIGQPYEQYF	TGTGCCAGCAGCGTAAATATTGGACAGCCTTACGAGCAGTACTTC
NA	TRBJ1-5	NA	14	TRBV7-9	CASSRGDLDQPQHF	TGTGCCAGCAGTCGTGGGGACCTAGATCAGCCCCAGCATTTT
NA	TRBJ2-1	once	16	TRBV2	CASSELSGRLYNEQFF	TGTGCCAGCAGTGAACTAAGTGGGAGGCTGTACAATGAGCAGTTCTTC
NA	TRBJ2-5	NA	19	TRBV9	CASSVEDSHIRADQETQYF	TGTGCCAGCAGCGTAGAGGACAGCCATATACGAGCGGACCAAGAGACCCAGTACTTC
TRBD2	TRBJ2-7	NA	15	TRBV27	CASRLAGTGSYEQYF	TGTGCCAGCAGGCTAGCGGGAACTGGATCCTACGAGCAGTACTTC
TRBD1	TRBJ1-1	NA	17	TRBV10-2	CASSESMRDRVNTEAFF	TGCGCCAGCAGTGAGTCGATGAGAGACAGGGTGAACACTGAAGCTTTCTTT
NA	TRBJ2-3	NA	15	TRBV9	CASSVYRFRTDTQYF	TGTGCCAGCAGCGTCTACAGATTTAGAACAGATACGCAGTATTTT
TRBD1	TRBJ2-3	NA	19	TRBV6-1	CASSEVDWGIGTATDTQYF	TGTGCCAGCAGTGAAGTAGACTGGGGAATAGGGACAGCCACAGATACGCAGTATTTT
NA	TRBJ1-1	NA	14	TRBV10-3	CAIRARDMNTEAFF	TGTGCCATCAGGGCCCGGGACATGAACACTGAAGCTTTCTTT
TRBD2	TRBJ2-2	once	15	TRBV7-9	CASSRPGGSGGELFF	TGTGCCAGCAGCCGCCCCGGCGGGAGCGGCGGGGAGCTGTTTTTT
TRBD1	TRBJ2-5	NA	17	TRBV7-9	CASSSSRDRIERETQYF	TGTGCCAGCAGCTCGTCCCGGGACAGGATTGAGAGAGAGACCCAGTACTTC
NA	TRBJ2-1	few	11	TRBV6-5	CASSYRDEQFF	TGTGCCAGCAGTTACCGGGATGAGCAGTTCTTC
NA	TRBJ2-7	NA	12	TRBV2	CASRGGLYEQYF	TGTGCCAGCAGAGGGGGACTCTACGAGCAGTACTTC
NA	TRBJ2-5	NA	17	TRBV7-9	CASSSTGDPAAGETQYF	TGTGCCAGCAGCTCCACCGGGGACCCAGCGGCGGGCGAGACCCAGTACTTC
NA	TRBJ2-2	NA	15	TRBV6-5	CASSRTARSTGELFF	TGTGCCAGCAGCAGGACAGCGAGGAGCACCGGGGAGCTGTTTTTT
TRBD2	TRBJ2-1	NA	14	TRBV7-2	CASSSGPSGTDKFF	TGTGCCAGCAGCTCCGGACCTAGCGGCACGGATAAGTTCTTC
NA	TRBJ2-7	NA	15	TRBV7-2	CASRKIADLSYEQYF	TGTGCCAGCAGAAAGATAGCGGACCTCTCCTACGAGCAGTACTTC
TRBD1	TRBJ1-1	NA	13	TRBV28	CASSIGQGTEAFF	TGTGCCAGCAGCATTGGACAGGGCACTGAAGCTTTCTTT
NA	TRBJ1-2	once	17	TRBV4-1	CASSQDDGGGAGYGYTF	TGCGCCAGCAGCCAAGATGATGGGGGGGGCGCGGGCTATGGCTACACCTTC
NA	TRBJ2-7	NA	13	TRBV27	CASSFRSNYEQYF	TGTGCCAGCAGTTTTAGGTCTAATTACGAGCAGTACTTC
TRBD1	TRBJ1-5	NA	15	TRBV7-9	CASSLGQVTDQPQHF	TGTGCCAGCAGCCTTGGACAGGTAACCGATCAGCCCCAGCATTTT
TRBD2	TRBJ2-1	NA	17	TRBV5-1	CASSLRLGLAGYNEQFF	TGCGCCAGCAGCTTGCGGCTCGGGCTAGCGGGATACAATGAGCAGTTCTTC
TRBD2	TRBJ2-1	NA	15	TRBV27	CASSWGLAGANEQFF	TGTGCCAGCAGTTGGGGACTAGCGGGAGCCAATGAGCAGTTCTTC
NA	TRBJ2-2	NA	20	TRBV4-1	CASSHVPPGAEALNTGELFF	TGCGCCAGCAGCCATGTTCCCCCCGGGGCGGAGGCTTTGAACACCGGGGAGCTGTTTTTT
NA	TRBJ1-5	NA	14	TRBV5-5	CASSLVQGYQPQHF	TGTGCCAGCAGCTTGGTCCAGGGCTATCAGCCCCAGCATTTT
NA	TRBJ1-2	NA	15	TRBV7-9	CASSPEPAPRFGYTF	TGTGCCAGCAGCCCAGAACCTGCTCCCCGTTTTGGCTACACCTTC
TRBD1	TRBJ2-1	once	14	TRBV5-5	CASTLGQGNDEQFF	TGTGCCAGCACCCTCGGACAGGGAAACGATGAGCAGTTCTTC
NA	TRBJ2-1	few	15	TRBV9	CASALVADSYNEQFF	TGTGCCAGCGCACTAGTCGCGGACTCCTACAATGAGCAGTTCTTC
NA	TRBJ1-1	NA	15	TRBV5-1	CASSSYRTTNTEAFF	TGCGCCAGCAGCTCGTACAGGACCACAAACACTGAAGCTTTCTTT
NA	TRBJ1-2	once	15	TRBV7-8	CASSPLESLVYGYTF	TGTGCCAGCAGCCCCCTCGAATCGCTAGTCTATGGCTACACCTTC
TRBD2	TRBJ2-1	NA	16	TRBV6-5	CASSYSTAGVSNEQFF	TGTGCCAGCAGTTACTCGACAGCGGGAGTCTCAAATGAGCAGTTCTTC
NA	TRBJ2-7	NA	12	TRBV28	CASPSRRWGQYF	TGTGCCAGCCCATCGCGTCGTTGGGGGCAGTACTTC
TRBD1	TRBJ1-5	few	15	TRBV9	CASNAVGQGLLPQHF	TGTGCCAGCAACGCCGTCGGACAGGGACTTTTGCCCCAGCATTTT
NA	TRBJ2-3	NA	16	TRBV7-5	CVRSLHWGGSTDTQYF	TGTGTCAGAAGCCTACACTGGGGAGGTAGCACAGATACGCAGTATTTT
NA	TRBJ2-5	NA	13	TRBV9	CASSVWGEETQYF	TGTGCCAGCAGCGTGTGGGGTGAAGAGACCCAGTACTTC